This entry is about one T cell receptor (beta chain). The sample comes from a study of blood T cell repertoires in COVID-19. Study summary: T cells, B-cell-depleted T cells, or PBMCs supplied cDNA or gDNA.

Clones were read by immunoSEQ multiplex PCR, and TCRdb kept only the in-frame ones, dropping some. The table shows roughly 340,000 clones, with approximately 90% occurring only once. The TCR sequence derives from a woman aged 18-30 years who had recovered from COVID-19. The sequenced sample consisted of peripheral blood.

The CDR3 protein is CASSPDRGFYNEQFF. CDR3 nucleotide sequence: TGTGCCAGCAGCCCCGACAGGGGGTTCTACAATGAGCAGTTCTTC. V gene TRBV7-9 combines with J gene TRBJ2-1; 9 bases match TRBD1. Trimming cost V 5 bases and J 3 bases; bases outside gene matches: 5. The CDR3 extends over 15 amino acids. Germline assignment: CDR1 SEHNR and CDR2 FQNEAQ (reference sequence).